The TCR beta chain under discussion was sequenced for a study of cytomegalovirus exposure and HLA in healthy donors. Regarding the study as a whole: With further analysis later on, most CMV-associated TCR beta chains appeared HLA-restricted. After further analysis at a later stage, around 17,000 TCR beta sequences were associated with HLA alleles at 0.05 false discovery rate.

This clone was detected a few times. The antigen remains unidentified. PCR involved 60 Vbeta and 13 Jbeta primers. Profiling relied on immunoSEQ multiplex PCR, and the TCRdb table lists in-frame clones only, not all of them. The table has around 100,000 clones, about 72% seen once. Trimming removed 4 bases at V and 0 bases at J, with 13 bases between. There are 17 residues in the CDR3. The V gene's germline CDR1 is MNHNS and CDR2 SASEGT. Sample: PBMCs. The chain uses TRBV6-1 and TRBJ2-6; tentatively, D is TRBD2 (5 bases). The source of this sequence is a woman in her sixties or seventies in good health and CMV-seropositive. The CDR3 DNA reads as TGTGCCAGCAGTGCCGCCGGGGTCCGCTCTGGGGCCAACGTCCTGACTTTC. Encoded protein: CASSAAGVRSGANVLTF.